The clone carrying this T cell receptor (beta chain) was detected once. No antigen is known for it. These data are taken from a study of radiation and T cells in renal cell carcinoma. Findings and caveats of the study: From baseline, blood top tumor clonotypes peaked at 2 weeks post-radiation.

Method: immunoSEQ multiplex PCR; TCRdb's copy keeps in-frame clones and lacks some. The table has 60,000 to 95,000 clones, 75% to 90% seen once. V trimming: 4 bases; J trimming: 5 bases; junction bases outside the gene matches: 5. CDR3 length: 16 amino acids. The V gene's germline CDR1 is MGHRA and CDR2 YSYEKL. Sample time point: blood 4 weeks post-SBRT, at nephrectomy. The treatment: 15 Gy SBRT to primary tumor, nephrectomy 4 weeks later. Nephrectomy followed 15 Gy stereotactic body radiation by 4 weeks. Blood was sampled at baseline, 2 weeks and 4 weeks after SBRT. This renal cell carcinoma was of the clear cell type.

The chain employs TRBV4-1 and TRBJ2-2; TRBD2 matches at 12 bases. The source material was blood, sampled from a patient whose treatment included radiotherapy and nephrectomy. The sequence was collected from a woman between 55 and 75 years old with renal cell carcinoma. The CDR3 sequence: CASSLGLAGPTGELFF. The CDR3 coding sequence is TGCGCCAGCAGCCTTGGACTAGCGGGACCTACCGGGGAGCTGTTTTTT.